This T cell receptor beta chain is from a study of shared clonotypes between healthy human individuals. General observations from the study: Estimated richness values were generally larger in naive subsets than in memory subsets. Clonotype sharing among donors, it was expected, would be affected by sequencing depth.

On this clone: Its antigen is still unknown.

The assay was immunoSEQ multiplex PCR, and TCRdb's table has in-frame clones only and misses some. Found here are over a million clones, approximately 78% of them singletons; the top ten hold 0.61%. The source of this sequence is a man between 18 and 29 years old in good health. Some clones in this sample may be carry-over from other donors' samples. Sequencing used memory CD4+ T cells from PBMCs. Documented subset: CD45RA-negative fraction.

Here the CDR3 reads CASSFRVQETQYF. CDR3 in DNA: TGTGCCAGCAGCTTCAGGGTCCAAGAGACCCAGTACTTC. The rearrangement uses TRBV5-4 and TRBJ2-5, with D perhaps TRBD1 (5 bases). Germline V lookup: CDR1 SGHNT, CDR2 YYREEE (reference sequence). The CDR3 extends over 13 amino acids. Trimming took off 2 bases at V and 1 base at J, with 6 bases between the two ends.